These 24 T cell receptor beta chains originate from one sample sequenced in a study of T cells in women clearing cervical HPV infection. The table came from immunoSEQ multiplex PCR; TCRdb's copy has only in-frame clones and leaves some out. The table lists about 40,000 clones. The sample was blood buffy coat. The receptors were gathered from a woman between 18 and 70 years old with a cervical HPV16 infection that either progressed to CIN3+ or cleared (not recorded which).

To note about this clone: At one of its ends the junction is not consistent with the germline gene, which may arise from a read error. From the germline J gene comes the end of the CDR3, since the read stops 3 residues before it. This rearrangement joins TRBV29-1 to TRBJ2-7; 10 nucleotides line up with TRBD1. Germline CDR1 is SQVTM and CDR2 is ANQGSEA. CDR3 length: 15 amino acids. CDR3 protein: CGVESRDRGIHEQYF. CDR3 DNA (partial): TGCGGCGTTGAGAGTAGGGACAGGGGTATCCACGAG.

Turning to this clone: The missing CDR3 end, 3 residues past where the read stops, is filled in from the germline J gene. The chain uses TRBV6-1 and TRBJ2-3; D ambiguous. Trimming removed 1 base at V and 0 bases at J, with 5 bases between. In germline, CDR1 is MNHNS, CDR2 SASEGT. This CDR3 is 14 amino acids long. The DNA read from the CDR3 is TGTGCCAGCAGTGAAGGACATAGCACAGATACG. It translates to CASSEGHSTDT. The full CDR3 protein is CASSEGHSTDTQYF.

Points on this clone: Read sequence stops 3 residues before the CDR3 end, and the germline J gene provides the missing end. The rearrangement joins TRBV19 to TRBJ2-6; D is unresolved. In germline, CDR1 is LNHDA, CDR2 SQIVND (reference sequence). With 8 bases removed from V and 0 bases from J, the gap between germline ends came to 14 bases. The CDR3 runs to 16 residues. CDR3 protein: CASGRPTGSGANVLTF. The DNA read from the CDR3 is TGTGCCAGTGGGCGACCAACTGGCTCTGGGGCCAACGTC.

For this clone: The CDR3 end is not reached by the read, which stops 3 residues before it; the germline J gene fills it in. The gene calls are TRBV6-2 or TRBV6-3 and TRBJ1-1; the D gene is possibly TRBD1 (6 bases). The germline gives CDR1 MNHEY, CDR2 SVGEGT. V lost 5 bases, J lost 0 bases, and 10 bases lay in between. This CDR3 spans 14 amino acids. The covered CDR3 bases are TGTGCCAGCAGTCCAAACAGGGTGAACACTGAA. It specifies CASSPNRVNTE. The entire CDR3 reads CASSPNRVNTEAFF.

Points on this clone: The read comes to an end 3 residues before the CDR3 does, leaving the germline J gene to fill in the end. This chain connects TRBV7-3 to TRBJ1-2, with D perhaps matching TRBD1 (5 bases). This CDR3 region has 14 residues. V shed 2 bases and J shed 3 bases, with 10 bases lying between them. CDR1 and CDR2 (germline): SGHTA, FQGTGA. The sequenced CDR3 bases are TGTGCCAGCAGCTTATTTGTCAGGGACTATGGC. Translated, it gives CASSLFVRDYG. The CDR3 in its entirety is CASSLFVRDYGYTF.

As concerns this clone: The read gets to within 3 residues of the CDR3 end, and the germline J gene fills in the rest. This chain uses TRBV5-1 with TRBJ2-1, with 8 positions matching TRBD2. Germline CDR1 is SGHRS and CDR2 is YFSETQ. The CDR3 totals 15 residues. J was trimmed by 4 bases and V by 0 bases; bases with no gene match: 3. CDR3 protein: CASSLGAGGYNEQFF. The part of the CDR3 DNA that was read is TGCGCCAGCAGCTTGGGGGCGGGAGGATACAATGAG.

Comments on this clone: The DNA ends 3 residues before the CDR3 does, and the rest of the CDR3 is filled in from the germline J gene. The chain carries TRBV20-1 and TRBJ2-5, with a possible D match to TRBD2 (6 bases). V was clipped by 3 bases and J by 5 bases, with 13 bases between them. In germline, CDR1 is DFQATT, CDR2 SNEGSKA (reference sequence). The CDR3 sequence is 13 residues long. CDR3 DNA, as far as it was read: TGCAGTGCTAGCCCTCTAGCGAGGGAGACC. Residues: CSASPLARET. In full, the CDR3 is CSASPLARETQYF.

Note on this clone: The read finishes 3 residues shy of the CDR3 end, and the germline J gene is used to complete it. The chain couples TRBV19 to TRBJ2-5, with D tentatively TRBD1 (7 bases). V was cut by 2 bases and J by 4 bases, with 8 bases left in between. Germline V gene data show CDR1 as LNHDA and CDR2 as SQIVND (reference sequence). The CDR3 extends over 13 amino acids. The CDR3 region is CASSIQGGETQYF. CDR3 DNA, as far as it was read: TGTGCCAGTAGTATACAGGGGGGAGAGACC.

As regards this clone: The sequenced fragment ends 3 residues before the CDR3 boundary, so the rest is inferred from the germline J gene. The chain is built from TRBV2 and TRBJ2-3; possibly TRBD1 or TRBD2 for D (6 bases each). Trimming took off 4 bases at V and 5 bases at J, with 10 bases between the two ends. The CDR3 has 13 residues. Germline values: CDR1 SNHLY, CDR2 FYNNEI. The CDR3 DNA, read in part, is TGTGCCAGCAGTGCCAGGGGAGGAGATACG. Translated: CASSARGGDT. From start to end, the CDR3 is CASSARGGDTQYF. Variable domain in full (rest from reference TRBV2 and TRBJ2-3): EPEVTQTPSHQVTQMGQEVILRCVPISNHLYFYWYRQILGQKVEFLVSFYNNEISEKSEIFDDQFSVERPDGSNFTLKIRSTKLEDSAMYFCASSARGGDTQYFGPGTRLTVL.

To note about this clone: The CDR3 goes on 3 residues after the read ends, and that part is filled in from the germline J gene. V and J are TRBV2 and TRBJ2-1; TRBD1 is a possible D gene (5 bases). The germline V gene has CDR1 SNHLY and CDR2 FYNNEI. V dropped 3 bases and J dropped 5 bases, with 14 bases sitting between them. CDR3 size: 15 residues. The CDR3 DNA, read in part, is TGTGCCAGCAGTGACAGGACACTAACGGACAATGAG. As protein: CASSDRTLTDNE. The whole CDR3 sequence reads CASSDRTLTDNEQFF.

Turning to this clone: The sequenced fragment ends 3 residues before the CDR3 boundary, so the rest is inferred from the germline J gene. This chain joins TRBV2 and TRBJ1-5; 8 bases are shared with TRBD1. J lost 0 bases, V lost 5 bases, and 3 bases had no gene match. CDR3 length equals 15 residues. The germline gives CDR1 SNHLY, CDR2 FYNNEI. CDR3 amino acids: CASSQGANSNQPQHF. The sequenced CDR3 bases are TGTGCCAGCAGTCAGGGGGCGAATAGCAATCAGCCC.

On this clone: The CDR3 extends 3 residues past the end of the read, so its final part is completed from the germline J gene. The rearrangement uses TRBV20-1 and TRBJ2-5; weak D call: TRBD2 (6 bases). Trimming shortened V by 1 base and J by 1 base, and 16 bases separated the two germline ends. CDR1 DFQATT and CDR2 SNEGSKA come from the germline V gene (reference sequence). The CDR3 consists of 16 residues. The CDR3 loop is CSARVSSAKVQETQYF. The CDR3 bases that were read are TGCAGTGCTAGAGTCTCTAGCGCAAAAGTCCAAGAGACC.

The part of the CDR3 DNA that was read is TGCAGCGTTGTAACAGCCCAAGAGACC. It specifies CSVVTAQET. The whole CDR3 region reads CSVVTAQETQYF. This chain uses TRBV29-1 with TRBJ2-5; D remains ambiguous. The read gets to within 3 residues of the CDR3 end, and the germline J gene fills in the rest. V was shortened by 4 bases and J by 1 base, with 7 bases between the two germline ends. Germline values: CDR1 SQVTM, CDR2 ANQGSEA. There are 12 residues in the CDR3.

The CDR3 loop reads CASSRSGRGSYEQYF. CDR3 bases read: TGTGCCAGCAGCCGTAGCGGGAGAGGCTCCTACGAG. V usage is TRBV14 and J usage is TRBJ2-7, with TRBD2 matching over 9 bases. The read finishes 3 residues shy of the CDR3 end, and the germline J gene is used to complete it. V lost 4 bases to trimming and J lost 0 bases; unmatched junction nucleotides: 4. Germline-derived CDR1 and CDR2 are SGHDN and FVKESK. This CDR3 is built from 15 residues.

A note on this clone: The sequence runs out 3 residues before the end of the CDR3; the remainder is reconstructed from the germline J gene. V is TRBV19 and J is TRBJ2-7, with TRBD1 matching 7 bases. Trimming at V came to 6 bases and at J to 2 bases, leaving 1 base not matched to a gene. The CDR3 has 12 residues. The germline CDR1 and CDR2 sequences are LNHDA and SQIVND (reference sequence). Partial CDR3 DNA: TGTGCCAGTAGAGGACAGGCCTACGAG. Amino acids: CASRGQAYE. The entire CDR3 sequence reads CASRGQAYEQYF.

Points on this clone: The read terminates 3 residues ahead of where the CDR3 ends, so the germline J gene completes it. The V gene is TRBV28, the J gene TRBJ1-2; 7 positions match TRBD1. With V trimmed by 6 bases and J by 7 bases, 8 bases remained unmatched. This CDR3 contains 13 residues. From germline, CDR1 is MDHEN and CDR2 SYDVKM. The covered CDR3 bases are TGTGCCAGCAGGGCTACAGGGGCACTTGGC. It codes for CASRATGALG. The entire CDR3 is CASRATGALGYTF.

A remark on this clone: The DNA ends 3 residues before the CDR3 does, and the rest of the CDR3 is filled in from the germline J gene. V usage is TRBV5-4 and J usage is TRBJ1-1; TRBD1 might be the D (5 bases). The CDR3 contains 15 residues. Trimming took off 2 bases at V and 0 bases at J, with 11 bases between the two ends. CDR1 is SGHNT and CDR2 is YYREEE in the germline V gene (reference sequence). CDR3 loop: CASSFKGALNTEAFF. The part of the CDR3 DNA that was read is TGTGCCAGCAGCTTCAAAGGGGCCCTGAACACTGAA.

Turning to this clone: The read falls 3 residues short of the CDR3 end, and the missing part is taken from the germline J gene. V gene TRBV29-1 combines with J gene TRBJ2-3; 8 bases map to TRBD2. J was trimmed by 3 bases and V by 6 bases; bases with no gene match: 5. The CDR3 spans 13 residues. Germline values: CDR1 SQVTM, CDR2 ANQGSEA. CDR3: CSVRLALTDTQYF. CDR3 DNA (partial): TGCAGCGTGCGACTAGCGTTGACAGATACG.

As for this clone: The DNA ends 3 residues before the CDR3 does, and the rest of the CDR3 is filled in from the germline J gene. The chain combines TRBV10-3 with TRBJ1-1; TRBD1 might be the D (5 bases). This CDR3 is 13 amino acids long. CDR1 ENHRY and CDR2 SYGVKD come from the germline V gene. V lost 11 bases to trimming and J lost 0 bases, with 13 bases between them. CDR3 sequence reads: CASQGRMNTEAFF. The sequenced part of the CDR3 DNA is TGTGCCTCTCAGGGCCGGATGAACACTGAA.

Of note for this clone: The read finishes 3 residues shy of the CDR3 end, and the germline J gene is used to complete it. The chain employs TRBV3-1 (or the pseudogene TRBV3-2) and TRBJ1-4, with a weak D call TRBD1 (5 bases). Germline V gene lookup returns CDR1 LGHDT and CDR2 YNNKEL (reference sequence). The V end lost 5 bases, the J end lost 0 bases, and 16 bases lay between the germline ends. CDR3 length: 17 amino acids. CDR3 region: CASSSRPGKATNEKLFF. The CDR3 DNA, read in part, is TGTGCCAGCAGCTCTCGTCCAGGGAAGGCAACTAATGAAAAA.

About this clone: The read ends 3 residues shy of where the CDR3 ends; the end is completed using the germline J gene. The chain is built from TRBV7-9 and TRBJ1-6; tentatively, D is TRBD1 (5 bases). V dropped 5 bases and J dropped 4 bases, with 9 bases sitting between them. This CDR3 is built from 14 residues. Germline CDR1 is SEHNR and CDR2 is FQNEAQ (reference sequence). The CDR3 spells CASSPDRYNSPLHF. Partial CDR3 DNA: TGTGCCAGCAGCCCCGACAGATATAATTCACCC.

CDR3 in amino acids: CARSLSGEAFF. The sequenced CDR3 bases are TGTGCCAGAAGCTTGTCGGGTGAA. The chain combines TRBV5-3 with TRBJ1-1; D remains unclear. The read gets to within 3 residues of the CDR3 end, and the germline J gene fills in the rest. TRBV5-3 is identified as an open reading frame with a role that is uncertain. V was trimmed by 1 base and J by 7 bases, leaving 5 bases between them. The CDR3 totals 11 residues.

A remark on this clone: The CDR3 extends 3 residues past the end of the read, so its final part is completed from the germline J gene. J is TRBJ2-4 and V is TRBV3-1 (or the pseudogene TRBV3-2); D ambiguous. The CDR3 sequence is 15 residues long. V lost 1 base to trimming and J lost 0 bases, with 7 bases between them. Germline assignment: CDR1 LGHDT and CDR2 YNNKEL (reference sequence). CDR3 DNA (partial): TGTGCCAGCAGCCAAGGATCGGTAGCCAAAAACATT. As protein: CASSQGSVAKNI. The whole CDR3 reads CASSQGSVAKNIQYF.

The CDR3: CASSLDREDLGYTF. Incomplete CDR3 DNA: TGTGCCAGCAGCTTAGACAGGGAAGATCTTGGC. V gene TRBV7-8 combines with J gene TRBJ1-2; TRBD1 is a possible D gene (6 bases). The CDR3 goes on 3 residues after the read ends, and that part is filled in from the germline J gene. V was shortened by 1 base and J by 7 bases, with 13 bases between the two germline ends. The CDR3 sequence is 14 residues long. Germline V gene sequence: CDR1 SGHVS, CDR2 FQNEAQ.